The sequence of this TCR beta chain was determined in a study of cytomegalovirus exposure and HLA in healthy donors. Study in general: Most donors, about 77% of several hundred genotyped, fell in the Caucasian-associated ancestry cluster.

The primer mix had 60 Vbeta and 13 Jbeta primers. In the original processing: Approximately 11 million of the 80 million or so unique TCR beta chains counted in a later analysis were shared. Using immunoSEQ multiplex PCR, the repertoire was profiled, and TCRdb retains in-frame clones only, with some absent. V, J and clone size were drawn from that table, and D and trimming were deduced from the DNA. This sample has some 65,000 clones, with approximately 60% found just once. The V gene lost 4 bases and the J gene lost 7 bases, with 24 bases spanning the gap. The germline gives CDR1 SGHNT, CDR2 YYREEE (reference sequence). The CDR3 extends over 17 amino acids.

Source material: PBMCs. This chain connects TRBV5-4 to TRBJ1-5, with D maybe TRBD1 (5 bases). The TCR sequence derives from a man between 25 and 39 years old in good health and CMV-seronegative. CDR3 amino acids: CASSPNVERGEDQPQHF. The CDR3 region has the DNA TGTGCCAGCAGCCCAAACGTAGAGCGAGGGGAGGACCAGCCCCAGCATTTT.